The sequence of this TCR beta chain was determined in a study of breast tumors, draining lymph nodes, adjacent tissues. General observations from the study: Compared with basal-like, luminal-like tumors shared significantly more repertoire with nontumor tissue. Tumor TCR diversity was below lymph nodes but above nontumor tissue.

This clonotype occurred many times. Its antigen remains unidentified. The length of the CDR3 is 13 residues. V trimming: 9 bases; J trimming: 2 bases; junction bases outside the gene matches: 2. The V gene's germline CDR1 is SNHLY and CDR2 FYNNEI. Breast cancer patients provided tissue from their axillary draining lymph nodes. One entry per CDR3 protein results from TCRdb running MiXCR on the multiplex PCR reads. The sample has 290,000 or so distinct CDR3 sequences, under 35% seen once. The source is a female donor with breast cancer. Some clones in this sample may be carry-over from other donors' samples. This chain connects TRBV2 to TRBJ2-5; 11 positions match TRBD2. Source material: axillary lymph node tissue. DNA for the CDR3: TGTGCCAGGAGACTAGCGGGGCAAGAGACCCAGTACTTC. Encoded protein: CARRLAGQETQYF.